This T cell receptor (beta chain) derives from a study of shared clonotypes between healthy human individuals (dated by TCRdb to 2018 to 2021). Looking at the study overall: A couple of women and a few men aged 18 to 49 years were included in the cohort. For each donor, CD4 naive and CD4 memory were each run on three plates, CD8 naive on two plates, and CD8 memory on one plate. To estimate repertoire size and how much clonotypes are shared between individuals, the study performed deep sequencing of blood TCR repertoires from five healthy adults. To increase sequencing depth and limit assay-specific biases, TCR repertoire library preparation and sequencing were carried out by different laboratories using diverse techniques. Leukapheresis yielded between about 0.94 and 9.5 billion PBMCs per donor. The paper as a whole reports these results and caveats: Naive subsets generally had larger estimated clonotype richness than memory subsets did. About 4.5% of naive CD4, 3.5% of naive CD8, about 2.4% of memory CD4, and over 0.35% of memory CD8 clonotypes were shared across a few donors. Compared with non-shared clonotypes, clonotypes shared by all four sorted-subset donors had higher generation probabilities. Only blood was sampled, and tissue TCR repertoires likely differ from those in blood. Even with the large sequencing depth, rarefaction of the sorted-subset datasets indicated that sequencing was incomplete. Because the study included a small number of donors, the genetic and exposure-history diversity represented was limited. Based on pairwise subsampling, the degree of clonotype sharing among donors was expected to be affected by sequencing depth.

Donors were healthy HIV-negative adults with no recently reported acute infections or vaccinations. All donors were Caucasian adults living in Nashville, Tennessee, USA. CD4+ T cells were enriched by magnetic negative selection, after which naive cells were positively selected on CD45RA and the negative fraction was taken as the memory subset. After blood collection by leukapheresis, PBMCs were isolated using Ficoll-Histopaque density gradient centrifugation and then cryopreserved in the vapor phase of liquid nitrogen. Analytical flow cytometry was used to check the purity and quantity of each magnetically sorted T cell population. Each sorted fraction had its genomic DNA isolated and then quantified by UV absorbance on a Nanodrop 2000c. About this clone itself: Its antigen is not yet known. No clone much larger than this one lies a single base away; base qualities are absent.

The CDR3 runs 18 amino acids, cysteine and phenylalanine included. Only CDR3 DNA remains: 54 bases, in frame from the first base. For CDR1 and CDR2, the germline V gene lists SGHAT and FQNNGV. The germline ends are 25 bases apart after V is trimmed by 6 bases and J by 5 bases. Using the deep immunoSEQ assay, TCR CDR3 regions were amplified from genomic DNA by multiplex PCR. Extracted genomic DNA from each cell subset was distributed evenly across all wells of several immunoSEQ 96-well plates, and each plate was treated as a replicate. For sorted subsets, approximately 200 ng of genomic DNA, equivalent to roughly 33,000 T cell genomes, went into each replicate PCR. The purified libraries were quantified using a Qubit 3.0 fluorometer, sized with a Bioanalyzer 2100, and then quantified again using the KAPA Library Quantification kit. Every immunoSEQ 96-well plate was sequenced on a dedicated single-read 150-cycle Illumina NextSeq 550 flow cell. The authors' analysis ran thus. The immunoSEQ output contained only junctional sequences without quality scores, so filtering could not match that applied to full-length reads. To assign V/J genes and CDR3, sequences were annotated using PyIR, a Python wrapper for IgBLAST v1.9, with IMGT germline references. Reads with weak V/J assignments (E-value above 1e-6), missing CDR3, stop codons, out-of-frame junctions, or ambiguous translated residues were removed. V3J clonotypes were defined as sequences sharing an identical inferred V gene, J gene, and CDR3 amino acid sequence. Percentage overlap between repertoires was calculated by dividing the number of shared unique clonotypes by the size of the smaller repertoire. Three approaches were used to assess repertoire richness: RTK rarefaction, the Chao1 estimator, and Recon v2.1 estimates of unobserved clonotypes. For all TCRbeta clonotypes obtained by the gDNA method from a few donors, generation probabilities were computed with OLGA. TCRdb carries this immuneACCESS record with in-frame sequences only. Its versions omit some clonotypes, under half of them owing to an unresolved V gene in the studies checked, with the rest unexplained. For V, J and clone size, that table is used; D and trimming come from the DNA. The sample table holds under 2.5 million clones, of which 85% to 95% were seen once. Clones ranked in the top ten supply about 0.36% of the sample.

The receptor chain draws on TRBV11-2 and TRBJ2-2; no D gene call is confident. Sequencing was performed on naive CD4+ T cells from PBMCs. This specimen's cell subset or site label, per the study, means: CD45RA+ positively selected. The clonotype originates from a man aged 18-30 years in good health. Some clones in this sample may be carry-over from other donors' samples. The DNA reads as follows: TGTGCCAGCAGACCTTTTTCTGGCCGTAATCTGAGGACCGGGGAGCTGTTTTTT. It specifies CASRPFSGRNLRTGELFF.